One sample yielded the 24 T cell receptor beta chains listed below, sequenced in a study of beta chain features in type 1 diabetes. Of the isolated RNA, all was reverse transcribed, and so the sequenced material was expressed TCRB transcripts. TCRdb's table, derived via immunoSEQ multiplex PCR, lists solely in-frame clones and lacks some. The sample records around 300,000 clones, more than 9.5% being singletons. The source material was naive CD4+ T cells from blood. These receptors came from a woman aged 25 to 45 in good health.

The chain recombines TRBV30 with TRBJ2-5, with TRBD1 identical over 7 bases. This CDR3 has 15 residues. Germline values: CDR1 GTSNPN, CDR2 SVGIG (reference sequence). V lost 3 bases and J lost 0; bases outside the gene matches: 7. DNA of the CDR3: TGTGCCTGGAGATTGGGACAGCCGTACCAAGAGACCCAGTACTTC. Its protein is CAWRLGQPYQETQYF.

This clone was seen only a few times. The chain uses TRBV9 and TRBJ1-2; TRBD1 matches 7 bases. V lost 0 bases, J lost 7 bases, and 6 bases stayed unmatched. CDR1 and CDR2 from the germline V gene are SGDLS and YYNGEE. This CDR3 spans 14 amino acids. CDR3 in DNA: TGTGCCAGCAGCGTAGTGACAGGGCCTGGTGGCTACACCTTC. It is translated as CASSVVTGPGGYTF.

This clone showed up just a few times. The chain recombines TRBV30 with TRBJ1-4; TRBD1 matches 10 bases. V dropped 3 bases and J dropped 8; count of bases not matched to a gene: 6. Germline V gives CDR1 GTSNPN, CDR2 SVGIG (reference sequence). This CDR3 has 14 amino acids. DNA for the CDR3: TGTGCCTGGAGGACAGGGGGCTGGGGGGAAAAACTGTTTTTT. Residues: CAWRTGGWGEKLFF.

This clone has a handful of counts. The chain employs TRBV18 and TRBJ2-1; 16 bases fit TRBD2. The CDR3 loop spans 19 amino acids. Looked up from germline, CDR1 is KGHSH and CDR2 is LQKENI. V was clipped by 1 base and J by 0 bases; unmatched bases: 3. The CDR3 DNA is TGTGCCAGCTCACCACTCGGGACTAGCGGGAGGGCCTCCTACAATGAGCAGTTCTTC. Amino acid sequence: CASSPLGTSGRASYNEQFF. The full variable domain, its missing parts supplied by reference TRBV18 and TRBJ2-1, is NAGVMQNPRHLVRRRGQEARLRCSPMKGHSHVYWYRQLPEEGLKFMVYLQKENIIDESGMPKERFSAEFPKEGPSILRIQQVVRGDSAAYFCASSPLGTSGRASYNEQFFGPGTRLTVL.

Written as DNA, the CDR3 is TGCAGCGTCAGGGACTCTGGAAACACCATATATTTT. It translates to CSVRDSGNTIYF. The chain links TRBV29-1 to TRBJ1-3; D is possibly TRBD1 (5 bases). CDR1 SQVTM and CDR2 ANQGSEA come from the germline V gene. CDR3 length: 12 amino acids. Trimming took 6 bases from V and 0 from J, leaving 6 bases between them.

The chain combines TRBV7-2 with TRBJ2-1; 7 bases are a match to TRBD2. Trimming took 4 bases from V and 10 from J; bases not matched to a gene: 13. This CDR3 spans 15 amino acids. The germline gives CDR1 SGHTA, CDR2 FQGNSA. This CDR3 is CASSSRVGGPGEQFF. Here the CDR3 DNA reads TGTGCCAGCAGCTCCCGGGTGGGAGGGCCAGGGGAGCAGTTCTTC. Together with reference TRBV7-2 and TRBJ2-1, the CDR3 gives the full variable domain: GAGVSQSPSNKVTEKGKDVELRCDPISGHTALYWYRQSLGQGLEFLIYFQGNSAPDKSGLPSDRFSAERTGGSVSTLTIQRTQQEDSAVYLCASSSRVGGPGEQFFGPGTRLTVL.

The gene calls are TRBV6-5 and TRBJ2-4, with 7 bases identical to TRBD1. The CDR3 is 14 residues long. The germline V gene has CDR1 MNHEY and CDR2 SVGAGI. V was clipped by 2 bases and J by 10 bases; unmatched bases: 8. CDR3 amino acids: CASSYGGQPIIQYF. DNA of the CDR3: TGTGCCAGCAGTTACGGGGGACAGCCTATTATTCAGTACTTC.

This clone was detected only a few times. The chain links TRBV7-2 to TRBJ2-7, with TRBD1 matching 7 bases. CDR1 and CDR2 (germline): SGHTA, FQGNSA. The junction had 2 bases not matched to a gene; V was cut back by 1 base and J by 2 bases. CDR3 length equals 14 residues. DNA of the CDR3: TGTGCCAGCAGCTTAGTTAGGGGGCCCTACGAGCAGTACTTC. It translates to CASSLVRGPYEQYF. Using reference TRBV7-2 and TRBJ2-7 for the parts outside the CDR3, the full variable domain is GAGVSQSPSNKVTEKGKDVELRCDPISGHTALYWYRQSLGQGLEFLIYFQGNSAPDKSGLPSDRFSAERTGGSVSTLTIQRTQQEDSAVYLCASSLVRGPYEQYFGPGTRLTVT.

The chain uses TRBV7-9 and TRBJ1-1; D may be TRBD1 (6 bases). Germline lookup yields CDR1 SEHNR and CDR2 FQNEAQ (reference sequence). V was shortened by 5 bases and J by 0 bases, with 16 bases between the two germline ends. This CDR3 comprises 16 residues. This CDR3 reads CASSPEGTSLNTEAFF. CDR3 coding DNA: TGTGCCAGCAGCCCCGAGGGGACATCTTTGAACACTGAAGCTTTCTTT. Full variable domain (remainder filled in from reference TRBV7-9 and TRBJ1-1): DTGVSQNPRHKITKRGQNVTFRCDPISEHNRLYWYRQTLGQGPEFLTYFQNEAQLEKSRLLSDRFSAERPKGSFSTLEIQRTEQGDSAMYLCASSPEGTSLNTEAFFGQGTRLTVV.

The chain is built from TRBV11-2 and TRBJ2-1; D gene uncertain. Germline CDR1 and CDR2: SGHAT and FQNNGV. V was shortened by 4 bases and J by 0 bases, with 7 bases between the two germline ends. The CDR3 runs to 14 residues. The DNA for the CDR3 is TGTGCCAGCAGCTCGACGGGCTCCTACAATGAGCAGTTCTTC. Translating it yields CASSSTGSYNEQFF.

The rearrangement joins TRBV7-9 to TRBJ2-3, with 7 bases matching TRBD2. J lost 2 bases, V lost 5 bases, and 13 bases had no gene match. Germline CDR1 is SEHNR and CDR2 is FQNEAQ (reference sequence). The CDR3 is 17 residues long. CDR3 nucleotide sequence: TGTGCCAGCAGCCAAGCTGCGATAGCGGGTTCCACAGATACGCAGTATTTT. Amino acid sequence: CASSQAAIAGSTDTQYF.

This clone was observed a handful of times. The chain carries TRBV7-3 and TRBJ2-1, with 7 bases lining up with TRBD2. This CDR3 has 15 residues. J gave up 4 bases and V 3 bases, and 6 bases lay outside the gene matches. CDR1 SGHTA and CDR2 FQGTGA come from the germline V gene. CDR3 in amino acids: CASSLGLPGYNEQFF. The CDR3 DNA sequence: TGTGCCAGCAGCTTGGGACTACCGGGATACAATGAGCAGTTCTTC.

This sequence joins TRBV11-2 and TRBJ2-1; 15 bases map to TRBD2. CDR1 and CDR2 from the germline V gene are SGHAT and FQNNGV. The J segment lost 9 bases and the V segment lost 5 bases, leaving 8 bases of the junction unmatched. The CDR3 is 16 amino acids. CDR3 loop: CASSPGTSGRSGEQFF. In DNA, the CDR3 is TGTGCCAGCAGCCCGGGGACTAGCGGGAGGTCGGGTGAGCAGTTCTTC.

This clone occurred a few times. CDR3 sequence: CASSSHGTSPGELFF. In DNA form, the CDR3 reads TGTGCCAGCAGCTCCCACGGGACTAGTCCCGGGGAGCTGTTTTTT. This chain uses TRBV7-3 with TRBJ2-2; 8 bases agree with TRBD2. This CDR3 comprises 15 residues. V lost 4 bases and J lost 6; bases outside the gene matches: 7. Germline-derived CDR1 and CDR2 are SGHTA and FQGTGA.

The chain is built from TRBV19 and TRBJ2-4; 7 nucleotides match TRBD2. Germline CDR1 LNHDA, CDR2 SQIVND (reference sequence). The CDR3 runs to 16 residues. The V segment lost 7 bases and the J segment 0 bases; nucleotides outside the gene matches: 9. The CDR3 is CASTSGRGGAKNIQYF. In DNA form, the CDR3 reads TGTGCCAGTACTTCAGGCCGCGGGGGAGCCAAAAACATTCAGTACTTC. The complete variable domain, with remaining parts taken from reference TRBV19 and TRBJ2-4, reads DGGITQSPKYLFRKEGQNVTLSCEQNLNHDAMYWYRQDPGQGLRLIYYSQIVNDFQKGDIAEGYSVSREKKESFPLTVTSAQKNPTAFYLCASTSGRGGAKNIQYFGAGTRLSVL.

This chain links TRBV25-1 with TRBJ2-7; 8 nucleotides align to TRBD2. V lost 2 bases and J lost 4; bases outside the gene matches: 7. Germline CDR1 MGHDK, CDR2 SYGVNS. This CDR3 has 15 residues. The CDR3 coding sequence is TGTGCCAGCAGTGAACATGGCGGGAGGACTTACGAGCAGTACTTC. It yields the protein CASSEHGGRTYEQYF.

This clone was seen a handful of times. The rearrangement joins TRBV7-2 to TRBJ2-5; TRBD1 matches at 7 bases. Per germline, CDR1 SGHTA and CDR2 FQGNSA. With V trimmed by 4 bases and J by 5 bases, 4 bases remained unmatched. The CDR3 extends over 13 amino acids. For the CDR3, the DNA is TGTGCCAGCAGCTCGGACAGGATGGAGACCCAGTACTTC. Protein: CASSSDRMETQYF.

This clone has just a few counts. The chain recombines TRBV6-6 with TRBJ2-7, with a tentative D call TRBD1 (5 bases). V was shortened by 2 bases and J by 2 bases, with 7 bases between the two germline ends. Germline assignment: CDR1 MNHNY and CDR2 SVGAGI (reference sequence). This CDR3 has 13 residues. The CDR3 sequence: CASSYAGTYEQYF. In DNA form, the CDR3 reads TGTGCCAGCAGTTACGCAGGGACCTACGAGCAGTACTTC.

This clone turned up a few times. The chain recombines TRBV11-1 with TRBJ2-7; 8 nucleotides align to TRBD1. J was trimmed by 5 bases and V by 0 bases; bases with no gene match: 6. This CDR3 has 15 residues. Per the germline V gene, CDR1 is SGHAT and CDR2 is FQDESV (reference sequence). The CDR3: CASSLAVTGVHEQYF. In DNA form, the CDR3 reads TGTGCCAGCAGCTTAGCCGTGACAGGGGTGCACGAGCAGTACTTC.

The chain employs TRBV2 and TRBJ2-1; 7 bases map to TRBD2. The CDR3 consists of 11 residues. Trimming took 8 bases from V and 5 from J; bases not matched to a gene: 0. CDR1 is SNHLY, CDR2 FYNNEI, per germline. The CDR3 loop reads CASLADNEQFF. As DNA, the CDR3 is TGTGCCAGCCTAGCGGACAATGAGCAGTTCTTC.

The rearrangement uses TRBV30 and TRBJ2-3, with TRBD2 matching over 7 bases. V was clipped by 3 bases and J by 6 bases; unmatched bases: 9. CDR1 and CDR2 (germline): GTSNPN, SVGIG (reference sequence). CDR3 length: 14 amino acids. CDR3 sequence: CAWRSSGNYDTQYF. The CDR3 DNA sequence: TGTGCCTGGAGGTCTAGCGGCAACTACGATACGCAGTATTTT.

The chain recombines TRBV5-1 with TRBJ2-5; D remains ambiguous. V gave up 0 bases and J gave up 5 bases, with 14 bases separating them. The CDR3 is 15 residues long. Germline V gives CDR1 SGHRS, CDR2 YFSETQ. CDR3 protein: CASSLGGQSGETQYF. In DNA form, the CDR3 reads TGCGCCAGCAGCTTGGGAGGCCAGTCTGGGGAGACCCAGTACTTC.

CDR3 bases: TGTGCCTCCCGGGGTTCTTATGAGCAGTTCTTC. Translation gives CASRGSYEQFF. The chain carries TRBV30 and TRBJ2-1; tentatively, D is TRBD2 (5 bases). The V and J ends lost 7 bases and 8 bases respectively, with 12 bases between them. This CDR3 contains 11 residues. Per germline, CDR1 GTSNPN and CDR2 SVGIG (reference sequence).

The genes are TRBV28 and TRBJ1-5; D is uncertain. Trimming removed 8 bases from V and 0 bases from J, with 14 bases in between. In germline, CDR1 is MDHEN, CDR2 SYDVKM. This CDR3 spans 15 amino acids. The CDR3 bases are TGTGCCAGCGACTACTCTTCTGGTAGCAATCAGCCCCAGCATTTT. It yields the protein CASDYSSGSNQPQHF.